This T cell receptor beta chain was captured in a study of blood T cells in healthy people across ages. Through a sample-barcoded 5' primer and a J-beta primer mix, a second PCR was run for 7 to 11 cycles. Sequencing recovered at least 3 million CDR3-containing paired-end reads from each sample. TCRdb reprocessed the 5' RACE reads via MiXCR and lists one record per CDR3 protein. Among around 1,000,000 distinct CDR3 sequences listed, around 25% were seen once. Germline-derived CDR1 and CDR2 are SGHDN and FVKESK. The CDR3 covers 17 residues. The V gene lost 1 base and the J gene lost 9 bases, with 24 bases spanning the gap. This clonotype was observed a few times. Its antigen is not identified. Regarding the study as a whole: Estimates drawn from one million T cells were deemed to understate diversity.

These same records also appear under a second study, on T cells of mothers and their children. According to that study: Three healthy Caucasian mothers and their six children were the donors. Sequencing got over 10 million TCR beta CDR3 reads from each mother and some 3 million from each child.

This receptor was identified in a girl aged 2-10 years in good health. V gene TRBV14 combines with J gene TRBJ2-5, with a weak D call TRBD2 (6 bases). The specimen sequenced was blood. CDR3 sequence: CASSQARKHGVGEAQYF. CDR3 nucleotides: TGTGCCAGCAGCCAAGCGAGAAAACACGGTGTAGGGGAGGCCCAGTACTTC.